Below, 21 T cell receptor beta chains from the same sample are listed, as sequenced in a study of human CD8 memory T cell subsets. Making the TCR beta libraries relied on UMI-labeled 5' RACE. TCRdb reprocessed the 5' RACE reads and reports one entry per CDR3 protein, with no DNA. The specimen's table records fewer than 6,500 distinct CDR3 sequences. CCR7+ PD-1+ TIGIT+ early memory CD8+ T cells with exhausted-like traits constituted the TPEX cells. The sample was CD8+ T cells from PBMCs. These receptors all come from a human donor in good health.

The CDR3 sequence: CSAVGLTGVSGYTF. The gene calls are TRBV29-1 and TRBJ1-2; the TCRdb call, TRBD1, lacks DNA for checking. The germline gives CDR1 SQVTM, CDR2 ANQGSEA. The length of the CDR3 is 14 residues.

CDR3 loop: CASSFGPSEQYF. The J gene is TRBJ2-7, the V gene TRBV5-4; TCRdb proposes TRBD2, but this gene call is untestable without DNA. CDR1 and CDR2 from the germline V gene are SGHNT and YYREEE (reference sequence). This CDR3 comprises 12 residues. The whole variable domain, remainder taken from reference TRBV5-4 and TRBJ2-7, is ETGVTQSPTHLIKTRGQQVTLRCSSQSGHNTVSWYQQALGQGPQFIFQYYREEENGRGNFPPRFSGLQFPNYSSELNVNALELDDSALYLCASSFGPSEQYFGPGTRLTVT.

The chain couples TRBV4-1 to TRBJ1-5. CDR3 size: 17 residues. CDR1 is MGHRA and CDR2 is YSYEKL in the germline V gene. The CDR3: CASSQVLQGGWDQPQHF.

The J gene is TRBJ2-7, the V gene TRBV4-1; TCRdb's D call of TRBD1 is untestable without DNA. CDR3 length: 15 residues. CDR1 is MGHRA, CDR2 YSYEKL, per germline. The CDR3 sequence is CASSQGRGSIYEQYF.

By frequency, this clonotype registers medium-sized. This CDR3 is CASSTRTGASTDTQYF. The chain has TRBV7-9 and TRBJ2-3; TCRdb's assignment of TRBD1 cannot be checked, as there is no DNA. Germline V gene sequence: CDR1 SEHNR, CDR2 FQNEAQ (reference sequence). The CDR3 consists of 16 residues.

CDR3 protein: CASSSPGLASEQFF. The rearrangement uses TRBV27 and TRBJ2-1; with no DNA, the TCRdb D assignment of TRBD2 cannot be verified. Germline V gene sequence: CDR1 MNHEY, CDR2 SMNVEV (reference sequence). The CDR3 runs to 14 residues.

The rearrangement joins TRBV7-9 to TRBJ1-2; checking the TCRdb D call of TRBD1 is not possible without DNA. CDR3 length: 14 amino acids. Germline values: CDR1 SEHNR, CDR2 FQNEAQ (reference sequence). This CDR3 reads CASSPGQGAYGYTF.

The chain links TRBV28 to TRBJ2-7; without DNA, the TCRdb call of TRBD2 cannot be checked. Germline values: CDR1 MDHEN, CDR2 SYDVKM. The CDR3 runs 16 residues. CDR3 region: CASSFEASGAPYEQYF.

V and J are TRBV7-8 and TRBJ2-7. The germline CDR1 and CDR2 sequences are SGHVS and FQNEAQ. The CDR3 spans 15 residues. The CDR3 sequence is CASSFVAGTPYEQYF.

V usage is TRBV30 and J usage is TRBJ1-6; TCRdb indicates TRBD1, and absent DNA this call remains unverified. The CDR3 is 15 amino acids. Germline V gene lookup returns CDR1 GTSNPN and CDR2 SVGIG (reference sequence). CDR3 protein: CAWSVGDRVNSPLHF.

This clonotype counts as medium-sized by frequency. The V call is TRBV6-2 or TRBV6-3, the J call TRBJ2-7; TCRdb reports TRBD1, a call that lacks DNA to check it against. This CDR3 comprises 13 residues. Germline V gene data show CDR1 as MNHEY and CDR2 as SVGEGT. Here the CDR3 reads CASSWDSSYEQYF.

The V gene is TRBV5-1, the J gene TRBJ2-5; TCRdb's D call, TRBD1, is unchecked because there is no DNA. Germline V gene data show CDR1 as SGHRS and CDR2 as YFSETQ. The CDR3 sequence is 14 residues long. The CDR3 spells CASSAGTGMETQYF.

Frequency places this clonotype as medium-sized. This rearrangement joins TRBV28 to TRBJ2-7. CDR3 size: 13 residues. Germline V lookup: CDR1 MDHEN, CDR2 SYDVKM. The CDR3 here is CASSFGHPNEQYF.

This clonotype is classed as large by frequency. The chain links TRBV29-1 to TRBJ2-4; without DNA, the TCRdb call of TRBD2 cannot be checked. CDR1 SQVTM and CDR2 ANQGSEA come from the germline V gene. The CDR3 length is 15 residues. CDR3 amino acids: CSVLVRDLAKNIQYF.

Frequency places this clonotype as medium-sized. The chain uses TRBV5-1 and TRBJ1-2; TCRdb selects TRBD1, and the lack of DNA leaves this call unchecked. CDR1 SGHRS and CDR2 YFSETQ come from the germline V gene. The CDR3 is made up of 15 amino acids. CDR3 sequence reads: CASSLATTGGDGYTF.

The V call is TRBV7-9, the J call TRBJ2-7; TCRdb indicates TRBD1, and absent DNA this call remains unverified. This CDR3 is built from 14 residues. Germline V gene data show CDR1 as SEHNR and CDR2 as FQNEAQ (reference sequence). The CDR3 reads CASSSTRDGYEQYF.

The chain recombines TRBV29-1 with TRBJ1-1. The CDR3 covers 12 residues. Germline V lookup: CDR1 SQVTM, CDR2 ANQGSEA. The CDR3 protein is CSVPMGNTEAFF.

The V call is TRBV27, the J call TRBJ2-1; checking the TCRdb D call of TRBD2 is not possible without DNA. CDR3 length: 16 residues. Germline CDR1 is MNHEY and CDR2 is SMNVEV (reference sequence). CDR3 amino acids: CASSSLTSGRVGEQFF.

This clonotype is classed as medium-sized (0.01 to 0.1%) by frequency. The V call is TRBV5-6, the J call TRBJ2-1; TCRdb proposes TRBD1, but this gene call is untestable without DNA. The CDR3 is 16 amino acids. The germline CDR1 and CDR2 sequences are SGHDT and YYEEEE. The chain's CDR3 is CASSYPDQAIYNEQFF.

The rearrangement links TRBV6-1 to TRBJ2-3; the TCRdb call, TRBD2, lacks DNA for checking. Per the germline V gene, CDR1 is MNHNS and CDR2 is SASEGT. This CDR3 is 16 amino acids long. CDR3 region: CASSTGTRPSTDTQYF.

The chain couples TRBV5-4 to TRBJ2-5. The length of the CDR3 is 13 residues. Germline CDR1 reads SGHNT; CDR2 reads YYREEE (reference sequence). CDR3 region: CASSTRGQETQYF.